This T cell receptor (beta chain) was captured by sequencing in a study of human T cells and chemical hapten exposure. The CDR3 extends over 13 amino acids. As for time point: patch test 2, 6 weeks after DPC sensitization. Noted treatment: therapeutic diphenylcyclopropenone sensitization with weekly scalp DPC. Phlebotomy was performed prior to application of every patch test. Details on this clonotype: Germline is not matched at one junction end, which may reflect a read error.

Per the study methods: Ranging from roughly 23,224 to 750,000, TCR counts per sample had a median value of roughly 96,000. Each CDR3 protein gets one entry after TCRdb re-called the RACE reads with MiXCR. TCRdb's processing, not the authors', yielded these V and J calls. The sample lists approximately 68,000 distinct CDR3 sequences, 8.5% to 9% occurring once. The source of this sequence is a woman between 45 and 65 years old with alopecia areata. Some clones in this sample may be carry-over from other donors' samples. The sample here was whole blood, taken in connection with sensitization to the hapten diphenylcyclopropenone (DPC). The gene calls are TRBV12-3 or TRBV12-4 and TRBJ2-7; 13 nucleotides match TRBD2. CDR3 DNA sequence: TGTGCCAGCAGTCCCCAACTAGCGGGAGGGCCTTCCTTC. Translated, it gives CASSPQLAGGPSF.